Described below is a single TCR beta chain sequence and its context. Original processing notes: The assay estimated nucleated cells by amplifying reference gene primers. The assay was immunoSEQ multiplex PCR, and TCRdb's table has in-frame clones only and misses some. The DNA gave D and trimming, while V, J and clone size come from that table. The table has under 250,000 clones, 75% to 85% seen once. These data originate in a study of blood T cell repertoires in COVID-19. Study-level background: Samples of COVID-19 (acute and convalescent) were obtained from the United States, Italy and Spain.

With V trimmed by 3 bases and J by 9 bases, 10 bases remained unmatched. CDR1 is SGHNT and CDR2 is YYREEE in the germline V gene (reference sequence). The CDR3 sequence is 14 residues long. All enrollees were roughly 18 to 100 years old and from about two dozen US areas. Each participant's cohort was designated according to participant-reported clinical history. The material sequenced was PBMCs or T cells enriched from blood (not recorded which). The genes are TRBV5-4 and TRBJ1-2; 8 nucleotides line up with TRBD1. The TCR comes from a woman aged 50 to 60 with acute COVID-19. The CDR3 DNA sequence: TGTGCCAGCAGCTCCACCGACAGGGGAAGAAGCTACACCTTC. This translates into CASSSTDRGRSYTF.